These 6 T cell receptor beta chains were sequenced from one sample in a study of cytomegalovirus exposure and HLA in healthy donors. PCR employed 60 Vbeta and 13 Jbeta primers. TCRdb's table, derived via immunoSEQ multiplex PCR, lists solely in-frame clones and lacks some. The table counts tens of thousands of clones; under 1.3% lies in the top ten. The sample consisted of PBMCs. Receptor source: a woman aged 40 to 50 in good health and CMV-seronegative.

This rearrangement joins TRBV4-2 to TRBJ2-7; TRBD2 agrees at 8 bases. This CDR3 contains 15 residues. CDR1 is LGHNA and CDR2 is YNFKEQ in the germline V gene. V lost 2 bases to trimming and J lost 2 bases; unmatched junction nucleotides: 5. CDR3 loop: CASSQPTSGTYEQYF. The CDR3 bases are TGTGCCAGCAGCCAACCTACTAGCGGTACCTACGAGCAGTACTTC.

The rearrangement uses TRBV28 and TRBJ1-4, with TRBD1 matching over 10 bases. Germline values: CDR1 MDHEN, CDR2 SYDVKM. Trimming removed 7 bases from V and 7 bases from J; junction bases left unmatched: 6. This CDR3 is 14 amino acids long. The CDR3 reads CASTYGTGVEKLFF. The CDR3 DNA reads TGTGCCAGCACCTACGGGACAGGGGTTGAAAAACTGTTTTTT.

V gene TRBV7-2 combines with J gene TRBJ1-5, with a weak D call TRBD1 (5 bases). Trimming cost V 5 bases and J 3 bases, with 14 bases left between them. The CDR3 loop spans 15 amino acids. CDR1 is SGHTA, CDR2 FQGNSA, per germline. The CDR3 loop is CASSPQRGDNQPQHF. CDR3 DNA: TGTGCCAGCAGCCCCCAGCGGGGGGACAATCAGCCCCAGCATTTT.

CDR3 residues: CASNNGGRTPYNEQFF. The CDR3 DNA follows: TGCGCCAGCAACAACGGCGGGAGGACTCCCTACAATGAGCAGTTCTTC. The chain is built from TRBV5-1 and TRBJ2-1, with TRBD2 matching 8 bases. V lost 6 bases, J lost 2 bases, and 10 bases stayed unmatched. Germline CDR1 is SGHRS and CDR2 is YFSETQ. This CDR3 spans 16 amino acids.

V gene TRBV30 combines with J gene TRBJ1-5; 8 bases align to TRBD1. The germline V gene encodes CDR1 GTSNPN and CDR2 SVGIG (reference sequence). Germline trimming cut 2 bases from V and 5 bases from J; bases unmatched to any gene: 8. This CDR3 is built from 15 residues. CDR3 residues: CAWSRGQGIDQPQHF. Written as DNA, the CDR3 is TGTGCCTGGAGTCGCGGACAGGGAATAGATCAGCCCCAGCATTTT. Variable domain in full (rest from reference TRBV30 and TRBJ1-5): SQTIHQWPATLVQPVGSPLSLECTVEGTSNPNLYWYRQAAGRGLQLLFYSVGIGQISSEVPQNLSASRPQDRQFILSSKKLLLSDSGFYLCAWSRGQGIDQPQHFGDGTRLSIL.

V is TRBV6-5 and J is TRBJ2-7, with a weak D call TRBD2 (6 bases). The CDR3 has 15 residues. V lost 0 bases and J 6 bases, leaving 15 bases between the germline ends. Germline-derived CDR1 and CDR2 are MNHEY and SVGAGI. Here the CDR3 reads CASSYSRTSPGEQYF. CDR3 DNA: TGTGCCAGCAGTTACTCGAGAACTAGCCCAGGCGAGCAGTACTTC.